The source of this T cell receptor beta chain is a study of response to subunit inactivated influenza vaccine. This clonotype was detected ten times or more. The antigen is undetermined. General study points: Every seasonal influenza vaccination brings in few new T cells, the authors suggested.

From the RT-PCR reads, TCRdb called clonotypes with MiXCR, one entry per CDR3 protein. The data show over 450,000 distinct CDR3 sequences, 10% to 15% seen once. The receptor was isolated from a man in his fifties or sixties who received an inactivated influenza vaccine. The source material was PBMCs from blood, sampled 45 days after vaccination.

CDR3 DNA: TGTGCCAGCAGTACAGGGAACCGGGAGACCCAGTACTTC. This translates into CASSTGNRETQYF. The chain employs TRBV12-3 or TRBV12-4 and TRBJ2-5, with D possibly matching TRBD1 (6 bases). The CDR3 extends over 13 amino acids. Trimming took 5 bases from V and 5 from J, leaving 12 bases between them.